This T cell receptor beta chain is from a study of blood T cell repertoires in COVID-19. Study-wide context: Donors in the United States, Italy and Spain gave samples during acute or convalescent COVID-19.

Germline CDR1 reads DFQATT; CDR2 reads SNEGSKA (reference sequence). Trimming cost V 3 bases and J 8 bases, with 10 bases left between them. The CDR3 extends over 11 amino acids. The assay was immunoSEQ multiplex PCR, and TCRdb's table has in-frame clones only and misses some. This table has about 350,000 clones, about 89% appearing once. This sequence originates from a woman aged 45 to 65 with COVID-19, enrolled during active disease. This chain links TRBV20-1 with TRBJ1-2, with D possibly TRBD1 on 6 matching bases. Sequenced material: peripheral blood. The CDR3 sequence is CSARTGRGYTF. The CDR3 nucleotides are TGCAGTGCTAGGACAGGCCGGGGCTACACCTTC.